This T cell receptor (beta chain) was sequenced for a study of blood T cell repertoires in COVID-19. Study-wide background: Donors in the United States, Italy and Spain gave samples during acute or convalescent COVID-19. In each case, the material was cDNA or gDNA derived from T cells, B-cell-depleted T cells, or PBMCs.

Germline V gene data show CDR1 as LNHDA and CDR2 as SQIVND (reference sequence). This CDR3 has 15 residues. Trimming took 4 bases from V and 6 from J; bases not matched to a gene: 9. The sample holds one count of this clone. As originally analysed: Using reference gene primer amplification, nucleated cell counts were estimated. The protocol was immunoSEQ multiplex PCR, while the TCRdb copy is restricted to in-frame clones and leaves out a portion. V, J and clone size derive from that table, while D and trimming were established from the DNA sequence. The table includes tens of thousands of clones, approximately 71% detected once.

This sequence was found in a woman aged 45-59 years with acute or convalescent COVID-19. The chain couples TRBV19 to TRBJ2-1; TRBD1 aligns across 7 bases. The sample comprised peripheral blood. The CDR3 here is CASSSPNRGTNEQFF. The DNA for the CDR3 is TGTGCCAGTAGTAGCCCAAACAGGGGAACCAATGAGCAGTTCTTC.